This TCR beta chain derives from a study of cytomegalovirus exposure and HLA in healthy donors (dated by TCRdb to 2017 to 2019). Study-wide context: In an earlier analysis of 450 to 750 of the donors, under 300 Gb of sequence data and 117 million unique TCR beta sequences from roughly 190 million T cells were reported. In an earlier analysis of around 540 of the donors, high-throughput TCR beta sequencing was used to judge whether each TCR beta V gene segment behaved as functional or pseudogenic. The study aimed to test whether cataloging public T cell receptors could reveal signatures of past pathogen exposure. Approximately 330 gigabases of sequencing data and approximately 92 million unique TCR sequences made up an early release that covered over 550 HLA-typed donors. About five DR-DQ haplotypes were treated as single units for association and clustering because of strong linkage in the cohort. To study patterns of TCR occurrence, a later analysis re-analyzed previously published TCR beta repertoires from 666 donors and added high-resolution HLA genotyping. Of the roughly 400 genotyped donors, approximately 80% fell in the genetic ancestry cluster associated with self-reported Caucasian donors. HLA typing included class I and class II loci at four-digit resolution. Across 300 to 500 genotyped donors of the cohort, an average of roughly 250,000 unique TCR beta nucleotide sequences per donor were sequenced, and roughly 20% of those sequences were non-productive. High-throughput TCR immunosequencing, statistical association of individual TCRs with disease status, and machine learning were combined to predict cytomegalovirus infection status. The later analysis used no new phenotypic data to find candidate immune exposures, relying instead on TCR beta sequences and their occurrence across donors. The number of typed donors differed by locus: about 629-630 for A, B, C, DRB1 and DQB1; approximately 520 for DQA1; 606 for DPA1; and around 470 for DPB1. Every discovery cohort repertoire had been produced on one sequencing platform. Along with the roughly 670-subject first cohort, a separate validation cohort of some 130 different subjects was used. The T cell repertoires of roughly 660 subjects were profiled by immunosequencing and related to cytomegalovirus serostatus. Donor age, sex, ethnicity and CMV serostatus were compiled alongside the repertoire data. In a later genetic analysis, genome-wide SNP genotypes for about three fifths of the roughly 670 donors were used, and that subset was treated as a discovery cohort. Results and caveats for the whole study, not just this receptor: A few of the identified cytomegalovirus-associated TCR beta chains were confirmed in vitro to be specific for cytomegalovirus antigens. Strong co-occurrence of HLA alleles, especially DR and DQ, made assigning TCR associations to individual alleles difficult. This cohort had only TCR beta chains sequenced, and the lack of alpha or paired-chain data limited which features could be detected. A later analysis associated 17,000 or so TCR beta sequences with specific HLA alleles at a false discovery rate of 0.05. The presence/absence analyses assumed that sequencing depth was roughly uniform across donors, and that assumption may not be true. According to the authors, the approach could potentially be generalized to other disease states and immunological phenotypes. While some public TCRs were present in many individuals, most TCR sequences turned up only very rarely across donors. Linkage disequilibrium might explain the correlated functional status among segregating V segments, but an unknown experimental factor could not be ruled out. The only immune exposure information available for the cohort was CMV serostatus. A further reported finding was that TCR beta sequences accurately predicted the HLA-A and HLA-B alleles for most subjects in the first cohort. In a later analysis, HLA-associated TCR beta chains showed more clonal expansion and lower generation probabilities than non-associated chains that were equally common. The classifier was reported to diagnose cytomegalovirus status with high specificity and sensitivity in both the original and validation cohorts. In the study, 150 to 200 TCR beta chains were listed as associated with cytomegalovirus. An association between a missense DCLRE1C variant and V-gene and J-gene trimming of TCR beta chains was found in a later genetic analysis and replicated in an independent cohort. The sequencing pipeline was judged likely to have produced a cluster of highly shared sequence variants as a technical artifact. An earlier analysis of 587 of the donors showed that most TCR beta V segments appeared in productive rearrangements either about 87% or about 30% of the time, which broadly matched IMGT annotations. The earlier analysis of about 600 of the donors excluded roughly 16 rarely observed V segments, including chromosome 9 orphons, because counts were too low. In a later genetic analysis, fewer N-insertions in productive TCRs were reported among donors in an Asian-associated ancestry cluster than the roughly 700-donor mean. Because some donors lacked HLA typing at each locus, the association tests relied only on the typed subset. Some IMGT-functional V segments, including TRBV6-2 and TRBV6-3, could not be told apart with the 87-base-pair reads, so those segments were excluded. In a later analysis, most CMV-associated TCR beta chains were found to appear HLA-restricted, with HLA associations seemingly driven largely by CMV exposure. In a later analysis, TCR association rates were found to vary across HLA loci, with the most associated TCRs seen for DRB1 alleles and the fewest for HLA-C alleles. A later analysis reported that several top co-occurrence clusters appeared linked to parvovirus B19, influenza, CMV and Epstein-Barr virus.

The method was the immunoSEQ multiplex PCR assay. For the multiplex PCR, a mixture combining 60 forward primers for TCR Vbeta segments and 13 reverse primers for TCR Jbeta segments was used. A multiplex PCR assay on genomic DNA amplified the CDR3 region of rearranged TCR beta genes. Amplified TCR beta libraries were sequenced as 87-base-pair reads on the Illumina HiSeq System. Per the authors' processing: Across the roughly 600 repertoires, a later analysis counted tens of millions of unique TCR beta chains, roughly 11 million of which were shared by at least two donors. Raw reads were error-corrected and collapsed into unique sequences with a nearest-neighbor algorithm that merged closely related sequences to remove PCR and sequencing errors. To assign V, D and J gene segments, CDR3 sequences were aligned to IMGT reference sequences. Each retained sequence needed at least a six-nucleotide match to both a V gene segment and a J gene segment. Rearrangements were called productive when the CDR3 lacked stop codons and stayed in frame with V and J; all others were non-productive. Following IMGT convention, CDR3 was defined as the stretch from the second conserved V-encoded cysteine up to the conserved J-encoded phenylalanine. In an earlier analysis of around 570 of the donors, sequences lacking an unambiguous match to a single V gene segment were excluded. In an earlier analysis of a few hundred of the donors, V segments were called functional above 56.7% productive rearrangements and were called segregating when the between-donor standard deviation exceeded 5%. A statistical classification framework was developed to diagnose cytomegalovirus status using the catalog of TCR beta chain sequences. In a later analysis, V and J genes were assigned by comparing TCR nucleotide sequences against IMGT/GENE-DB human TR gene sequences. The TCRdist pipeline was used in a later analysis to assign CDR3 sequences and most-parsimonious VDJ recombination scenarios. In a later analysis, every TCR beta chain was defined by the combination of its CDR3 amino acid sequence and its V-gene family, and reads without a unique V-gene family were dropped. In a later analysis, approximately 640 highly shared, low-generation-probability nucleotide sequences were removed to address suspected cross-contamination and a sequencing artifact. For each public chain, a later analysis derived a clonal expansion index from normalized ranks of inferred template counts within each repertoire. Generation probabilities in a later analysis came from a VDJ recombination model fitted to out-of-frame rearrangements, and those results were checked against IGoR. In a later analysis, TCR-TCR, TCR-HLA and TCR-CMV co-occurrence was scored with hypergeometric tests, and a repertoire-size bias correction was applied to TCR pairs. A later analysis estimated false discovery rates by permuting HLA or CMV assignments 20 times. In a later analysis, co-occurring TCRs were grouped using DBSCAN, and TCRdist sequence similarity was added for clustering within HLA-allele-positive subsets. Repertoires with fewer than 30,000 or more than 120,000 public chains, plus five repertoires with anomalous nucleotide sharing, were excluded from co-occurrence clustering. As stored in TCRdb, this immuneACCESS dataset retains in-frame rearrangements with V and J assigned. A fraction of the clones does not appear; measured against another copy, unresolved V genes explain less than half of the discrepancy, and the remainder lacks a known reason. The V and J calls and clone size were taken over from that table, and D and trimming were inferred from the DNA. For this sample there are approximately 220,000 clones; about 81% appear just once. The top ten clones comprise about 6% of the sample.

CDR1 and CDR2, looked up from the germline V gene, are SNHLY and FYNNEI. Deletion took 3 bases off V and 0 bases off J, with a span of 8 bases between the germline ends. The CDR3 spans 14 residues, from the cysteine through the phenylalanine. Only the CDR3 portion is preserved as DNA: 42 bases, with reading frame beginning at the first base. The cohort consisted of approximately 690 healthy bone marrow donors. At the time of sampling, every cohort member was nominally healthy, though immune exposures that went unrecorded were likely present. The donor was CMV seropositive and belonged to the group of more than 250 seropositive cohort members. Every donor gave a peripheral blood sample, and the peripheral blood mononuclear cells from that sample were used for TCR beta sequencing. The Qiagen DNeasy Blood Extraction Kit was used to extract genomic DNA from the blood cell samples. As for this clone: The antigen it recognizes is unknown. No per-base quality is available; no much larger clone lies one base away. The sample contains more than one DNA sequence encoding this CDR3.

Recombination joined TRBV2 with TRBJ1-1; the D gene is possibly TRBD1, with 5 bases matching. Sequencing used PBMCs. The sequence was collected from a man aged 40-49 years in good health and CMV-seropositive. The CDR3 in this case is CASSDGTLNTEAFF. Here is the DNA: TGTGCCAGCAGTGACGGGACTCTGAACACTGAAGCTTTCTTT.